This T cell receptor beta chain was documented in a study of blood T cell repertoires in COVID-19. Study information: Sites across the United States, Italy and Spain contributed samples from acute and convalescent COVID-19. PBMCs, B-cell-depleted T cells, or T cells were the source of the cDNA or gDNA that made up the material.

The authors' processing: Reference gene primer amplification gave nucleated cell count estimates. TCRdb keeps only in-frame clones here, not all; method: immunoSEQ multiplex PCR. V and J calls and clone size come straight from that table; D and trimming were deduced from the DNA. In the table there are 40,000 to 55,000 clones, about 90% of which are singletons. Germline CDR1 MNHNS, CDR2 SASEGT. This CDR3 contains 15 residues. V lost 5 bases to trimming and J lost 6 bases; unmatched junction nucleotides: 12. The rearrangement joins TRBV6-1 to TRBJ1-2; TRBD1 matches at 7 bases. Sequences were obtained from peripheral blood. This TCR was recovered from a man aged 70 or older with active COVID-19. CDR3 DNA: TGTGCCAGCAGTCCGGGGGTTGAGGGGGCGGATGGCTACACCTTC. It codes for CASSPGVEGADGYTF.